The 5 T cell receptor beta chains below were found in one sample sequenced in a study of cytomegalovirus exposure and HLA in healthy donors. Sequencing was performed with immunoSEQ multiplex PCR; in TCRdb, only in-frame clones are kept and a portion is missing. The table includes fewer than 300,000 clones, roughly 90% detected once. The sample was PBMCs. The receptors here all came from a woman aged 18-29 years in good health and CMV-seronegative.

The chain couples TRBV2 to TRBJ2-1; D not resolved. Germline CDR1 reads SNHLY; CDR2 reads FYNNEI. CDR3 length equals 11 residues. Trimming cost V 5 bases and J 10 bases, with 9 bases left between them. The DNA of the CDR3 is TGTGCCAGCAGTCCGGGTTCCGAGCAGTTCTTC. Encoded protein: CASSPGSEQFF.

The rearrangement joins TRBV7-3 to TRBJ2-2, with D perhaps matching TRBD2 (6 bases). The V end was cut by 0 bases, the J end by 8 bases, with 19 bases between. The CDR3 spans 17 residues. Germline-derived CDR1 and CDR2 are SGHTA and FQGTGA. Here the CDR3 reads CASSLTGMQGGTGELFF. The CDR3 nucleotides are TGTGCCAGCAGCTTAACGGGGATGCAGGGCGGGACTGGGGAGCTGTTTTTT.

The CDR3: CASSDDSYTIYF. The CDR3 DNA reads as TGTGCCAGCAGTGATGATAGCTACACCATATATTTT. This rearrangement joins TRBV6-1 to TRBJ1-3; D remains ambiguous. The V end lost 3 bases, the J end lost 8 bases, and 8 bases lay between the germline ends. The CDR3 has 12 residues. Germline-derived CDR1 and CDR2 are MNHNS and SASEGT.

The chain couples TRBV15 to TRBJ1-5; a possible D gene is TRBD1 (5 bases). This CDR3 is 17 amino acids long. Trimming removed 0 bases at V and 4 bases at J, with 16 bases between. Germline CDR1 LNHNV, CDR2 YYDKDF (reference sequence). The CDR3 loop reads CATSRDKVGAANQPQHF. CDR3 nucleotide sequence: TGTGCCACCAGCAGAGATAAGGTAGGGGCTGCTAATCAGCCCCAGCATTTT. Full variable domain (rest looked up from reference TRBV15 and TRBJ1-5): DAMVIQNPRYQVTQFGKPVTLSCSQTLNHNVMYWYQQKSSQAPKLLFHYYDKDFNNEADTPDNFQSRRPNTSFCFLDIRSPGLGDTAMYLCATSRDKVGAANQPQHFGDGTRLSIL.

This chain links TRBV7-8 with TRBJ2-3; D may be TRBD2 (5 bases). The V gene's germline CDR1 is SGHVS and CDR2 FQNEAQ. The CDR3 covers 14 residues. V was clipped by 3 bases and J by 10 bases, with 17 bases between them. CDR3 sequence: CASSLSQAGGAQYF. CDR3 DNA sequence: TGTGCCAGCAGCTTGTCCCAGGCTGGAGGCGCGCAGTATTTT.